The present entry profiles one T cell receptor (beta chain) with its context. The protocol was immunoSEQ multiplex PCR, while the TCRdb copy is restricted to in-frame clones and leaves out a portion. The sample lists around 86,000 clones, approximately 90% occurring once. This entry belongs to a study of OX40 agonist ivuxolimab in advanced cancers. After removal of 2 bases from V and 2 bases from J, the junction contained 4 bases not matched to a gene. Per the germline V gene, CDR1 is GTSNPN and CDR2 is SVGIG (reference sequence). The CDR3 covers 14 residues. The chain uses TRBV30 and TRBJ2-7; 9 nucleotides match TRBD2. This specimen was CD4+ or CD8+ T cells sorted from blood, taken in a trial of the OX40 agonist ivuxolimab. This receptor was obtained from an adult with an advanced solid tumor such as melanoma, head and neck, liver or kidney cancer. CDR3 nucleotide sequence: TGTGCCTGGAGTCGGTTAGCGGGAGCCTACGAGCAGTACTTC. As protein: CAWSRLAGAYEQYF.